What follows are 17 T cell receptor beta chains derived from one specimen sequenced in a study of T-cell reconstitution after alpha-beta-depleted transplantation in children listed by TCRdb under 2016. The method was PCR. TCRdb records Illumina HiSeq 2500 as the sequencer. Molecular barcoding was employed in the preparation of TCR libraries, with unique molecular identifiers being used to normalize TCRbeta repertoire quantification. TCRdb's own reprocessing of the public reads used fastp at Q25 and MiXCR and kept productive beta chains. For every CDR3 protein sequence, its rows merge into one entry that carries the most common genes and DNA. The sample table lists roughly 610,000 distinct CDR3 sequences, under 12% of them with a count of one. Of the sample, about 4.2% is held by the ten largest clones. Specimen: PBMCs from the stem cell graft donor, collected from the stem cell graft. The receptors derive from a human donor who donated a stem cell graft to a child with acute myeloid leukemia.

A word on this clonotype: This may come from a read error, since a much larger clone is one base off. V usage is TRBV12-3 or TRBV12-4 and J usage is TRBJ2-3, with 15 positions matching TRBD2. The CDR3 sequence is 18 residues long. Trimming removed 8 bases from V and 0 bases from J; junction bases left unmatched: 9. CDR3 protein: CASWPGLAGGRSTDTQYF. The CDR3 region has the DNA TGTGCCAGCTGGCCCGGACTAGCGGGAGGGAGGAGCACAGATACGCAGTATTTT.

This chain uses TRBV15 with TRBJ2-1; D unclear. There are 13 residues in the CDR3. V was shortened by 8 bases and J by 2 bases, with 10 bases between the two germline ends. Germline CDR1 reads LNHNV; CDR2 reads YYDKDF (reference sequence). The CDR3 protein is CATDPGTYNEQFF. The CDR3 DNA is TGTGCCACCGACCCCGGTACCTACAATGAGCAGTTCTTC.

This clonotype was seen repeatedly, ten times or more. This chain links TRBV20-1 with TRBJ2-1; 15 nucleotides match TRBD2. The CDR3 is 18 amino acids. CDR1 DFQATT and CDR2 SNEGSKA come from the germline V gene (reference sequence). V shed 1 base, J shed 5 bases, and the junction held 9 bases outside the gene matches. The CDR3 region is CSARVPRTSGRVNNEQFF. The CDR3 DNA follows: TGCAGTGCTAGAGTTCCCCGGACTAGCGGGAGGGTAAACAATGAGCAGTTCTTC.

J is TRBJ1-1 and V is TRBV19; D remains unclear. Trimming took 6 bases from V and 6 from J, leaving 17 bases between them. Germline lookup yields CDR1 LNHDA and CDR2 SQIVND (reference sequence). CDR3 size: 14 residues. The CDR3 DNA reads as TGTGCCAGTAGCCACCATTGGACCCAGCCTGAAGCTTTCTTT. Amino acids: CASSHHWTQPEAFF.

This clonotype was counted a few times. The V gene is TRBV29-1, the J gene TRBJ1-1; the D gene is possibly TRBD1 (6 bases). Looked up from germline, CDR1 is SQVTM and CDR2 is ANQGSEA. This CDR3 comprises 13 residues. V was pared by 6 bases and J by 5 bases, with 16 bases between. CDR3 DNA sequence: TGCAGCGTACAGGGATCGAGTAGGACTGAAGCTTTCTTT. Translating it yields CSVQGSSRTEAFF. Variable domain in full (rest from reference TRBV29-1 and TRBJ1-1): SAVISQKPSRDICQRGTSLTIQCQVDSQVTMMFWYRQQPGQSLTLIATANQGSEATYESGFVIDKFPISRPNLTFSTLTVSNMSPEDSSIYLCSVQGSSRTEAFFGQGTRLTVV.

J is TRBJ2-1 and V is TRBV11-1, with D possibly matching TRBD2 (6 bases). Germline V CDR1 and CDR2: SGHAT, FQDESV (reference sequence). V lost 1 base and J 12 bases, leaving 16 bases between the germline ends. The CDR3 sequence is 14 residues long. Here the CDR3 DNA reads TGTGCCAGCAGCTTAGAGTCGGGTCGGGGGAGGCAGTTCTTC. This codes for CASSLESGRGRQFF.

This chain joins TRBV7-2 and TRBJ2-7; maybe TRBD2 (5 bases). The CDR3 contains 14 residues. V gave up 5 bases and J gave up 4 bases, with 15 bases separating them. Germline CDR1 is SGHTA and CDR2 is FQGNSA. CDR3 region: CASSPDWTGYEQYF. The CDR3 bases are TGTGCCAGCAGCCCCGACTGGACTGGGTACGAGCAGTACTTC.

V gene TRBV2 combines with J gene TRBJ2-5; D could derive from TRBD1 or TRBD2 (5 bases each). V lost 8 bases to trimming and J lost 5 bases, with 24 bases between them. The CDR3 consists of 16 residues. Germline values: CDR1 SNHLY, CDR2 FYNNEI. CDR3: CASGDLAPTPGETQYF. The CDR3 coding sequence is TGTGCCAGCGGAGATCTAGCACCGACCCCAGGGGAGACCCAGTACTTC. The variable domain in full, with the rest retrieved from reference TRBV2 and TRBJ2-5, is EPEVTQTPSHQVTQMGQEVILRCVPISNHLYFYWYRQILGQKVEFLVSFYNNEISEKSEIFDDQFSVERPDGSNFTLKIRSTKLEDSAMYFCASGDLAPTPGETQYFGPGTRLLVL.

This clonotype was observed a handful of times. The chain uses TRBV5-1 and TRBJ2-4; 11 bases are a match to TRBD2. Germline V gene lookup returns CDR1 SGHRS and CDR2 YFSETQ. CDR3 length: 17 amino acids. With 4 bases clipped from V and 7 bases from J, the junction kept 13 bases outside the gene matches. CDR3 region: CASSPTSGSISRNIQYF. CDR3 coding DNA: TGCGCCAGCAGCCCAACTAGCGGGAGTATTTCGCGGAACATTCAGTACTTC.

The CDR3 is CASSLFGSDEQYF. The CDR3 DNA sequence: TGTGCCAGCAGTTTATTCGGGAGTGACGAGCAGTACTTC. V is TRBV12-3 or TRBV12-4 and J is TRBJ2-7; D might be TRBD2 (6 bases). The CDR3 runs 13 residues. Trimming removed 2 bases at V and 5 bases at J, with 10 bases between.

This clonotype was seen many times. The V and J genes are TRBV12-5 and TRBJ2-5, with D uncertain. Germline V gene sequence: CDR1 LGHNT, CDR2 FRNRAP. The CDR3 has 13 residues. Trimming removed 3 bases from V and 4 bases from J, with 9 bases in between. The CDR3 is CASGLGHSETQYF. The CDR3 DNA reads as TGTGCTAGTGGTTTAGGTCACTCAGAGACCCAGTACTTC.

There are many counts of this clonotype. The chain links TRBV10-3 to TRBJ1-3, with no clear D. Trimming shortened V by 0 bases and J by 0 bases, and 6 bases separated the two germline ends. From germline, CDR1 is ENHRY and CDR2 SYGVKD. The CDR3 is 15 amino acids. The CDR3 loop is CAISESWDSGNTIYF. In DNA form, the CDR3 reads TGTGCCATCAGTGAGTCGTGGGACTCTGGAAACACCATATATTTT.

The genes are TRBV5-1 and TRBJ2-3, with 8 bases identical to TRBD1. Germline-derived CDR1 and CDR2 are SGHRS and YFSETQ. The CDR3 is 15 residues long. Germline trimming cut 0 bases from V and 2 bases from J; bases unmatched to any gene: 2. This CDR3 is CASSLGTGPTDTQYF. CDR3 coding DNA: TGCGCCAGCAGCTTGGGGACAGGGCCCACAGATACGCAGTATTTT.

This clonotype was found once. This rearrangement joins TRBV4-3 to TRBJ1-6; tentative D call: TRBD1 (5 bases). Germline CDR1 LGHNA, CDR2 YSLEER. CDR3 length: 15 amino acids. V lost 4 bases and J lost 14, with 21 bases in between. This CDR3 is CASSPPGRGKGTLHF. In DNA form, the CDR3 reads TGCGCCAGCAGCCCCCCCGGGAGGGGTAAGGGAACCCTCCACTTT.

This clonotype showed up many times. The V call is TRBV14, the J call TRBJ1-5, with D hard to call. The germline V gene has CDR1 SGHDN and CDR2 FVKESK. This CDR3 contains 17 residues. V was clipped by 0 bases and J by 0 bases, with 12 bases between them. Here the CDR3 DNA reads TGTGCCAGCAGCCAAGATCGGCAGATTTATAGCAATCAGCCCCAGCATTTT. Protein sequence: CASSQDRQIYSNQPQHF.

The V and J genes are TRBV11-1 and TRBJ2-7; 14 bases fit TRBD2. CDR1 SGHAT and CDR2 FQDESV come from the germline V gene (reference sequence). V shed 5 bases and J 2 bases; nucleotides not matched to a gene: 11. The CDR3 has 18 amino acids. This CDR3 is CASSHPGTSGRGPYEQYF. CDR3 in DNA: TGTGCCAGCAGCCATCCCGGGACTAGCGGGAGAGGGCCCTACGAGCAGTACTTC.

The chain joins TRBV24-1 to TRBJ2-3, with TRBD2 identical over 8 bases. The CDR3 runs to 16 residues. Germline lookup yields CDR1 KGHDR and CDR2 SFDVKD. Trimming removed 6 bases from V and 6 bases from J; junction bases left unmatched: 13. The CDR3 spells CATSLRSGSSFDTQYF. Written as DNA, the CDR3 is TGTGCCACCAGTCTCCGGAGCGGGAGTTCGTTTGATACGCAGTATTTT.